Listed below are T cell receptor beta chains from one sample, sequenced in a study of CD8+CD57+ T cells in acquired aplastic anemia. TCRdb reprocessed the reads via MiXCR and lists one record per CDR3 protein. The table has a few hundred thousand distinct CDR3 sequences, around 30% seen once. Sequenced input: sorted CD4+, CD8+, or CD8+CD57+ T cells (not recorded which) from PBMCs. The receptors were sampled from a human donor with aplastic anemia. Each CDR3 is given with its conserved first and last residue. Fields, in order: D gene, clone size, V gene, J gene, CDR3 protein, CDR3 DNA. A D gene is named only where the DNA matches it firmly. The size field is filled for only some rows; it gives once, few, many or a size class.

-	-	TRBV20-1	TRBJ2-1	CSARTVYDNEQFF	TGCAGTGCTAGAACGGTCTACGACAATGAGCAGTTCTTC
-	many	TRBV2	TRBJ1-2	CASSYQPNYGYTF	TGTGCCAGCAGTTATCAGCCTAACTATGGCTACACCTTC
-	many	TRBV29-1	TRBJ1-1	CSVDRGVVTEAFF	TGCAGCGTTGATAGAGGGGTCGTCACTGAAGCTTTCTTT
-	many	TRBV29-1	TRBJ1-1	CSAHNWGTEAFF	TGCAGCGCCCACAACTGGGGAACTGAAGCTTTCTTT
-	many	TRBV15	TRBJ2-7	CATSVRRAPYEQYF	TGTGCCACCAGCGTACGAAGGGCCCCCTACGAGCAGTACTTC
-	-	TRBV7-6	TRBJ2-7	CASSFGYSYEQYF	TGTGCCAGCAGCTTCGGTTACTCCTACGAGCAGTACTTC
TRBD1	few	TRBV19	TRBJ1-1	CASGQGAGNTEAFF	TGTGCCAGTGGGCAGGGGGCCGGGAACACTGAAGCTTTCTTT
-	-	TRBV12-3/TRBV12-4	TRBJ2-7	CASSFLAGSYEQYF	-
TRBD1	-	TRBV10-3	TRBJ1-4	CAISESDREKLFF	TGTGCCATCAGTGAGTCGGACAGGGAAAAACTGTTTTTT
TRBD2	-	TRBV7-9	TRBJ2-1	CSLAGSYNEQFF	TGTAGTCTAGCGGGATCCTACAATGAGCAGTTCTTC
-	many	TRBV24-1	TRBJ1-1	CATSDPGRTEAFF	TGTGCCACCAGTGATCCGGGACGGACTGAAGCTTTCTTT
TRBD1	-	TRBV6-5	TRBJ2-7	CASSFLGQGHEQYF	TGTGCCAGCAGTTTTCTGGGACAGGGCCACGAGCAGTACTTC
TRBD1	many	TRBV15	TRBJ1-1	CATSRERGLLAFF	TGTGCCACCAGCAGAGAAAGGGGGCTCCTTGCTTTCTTT
TRBD2	few	TRBV25-1	TRBJ2-3	CASSQNSGGADTQYF	TGTGCCAGCAGCCAAAATAGCGGGGGGGCAGATACGCAGTATTTT
-	many	TRBV15	TRBJ2-2	CATSRQLGAGGELFF	TGTGCCACCAGCAGGCAATTAGGGGCCGGCGGGGAGCTGTTTTTT
-	-	TRBV28	TRBJ2-2	CASMRGNTGELFF	TGTGCCAGCATGAGGGGTAACACCGGGGAGCTGTTTTTT
-	-	TRBV20-1	TRBJ2-2	CSASWPGMNTGELFF	TGCAGTGCTAGTTGGCCGGGGATGAACACCGGGGAGCTGTTTTTT
TRBD2	few	TRBV19	TRBJ2-7	CASSIVTSGSEQYF	TGTGCCAGTAGTATAGTCACTAGCGGGAGCGAGCAGTACTTC
-	few	TRBV2	TRBJ2-1	CASSEPQASSYNEQFF	TGTGCCAGCAGTGAACCCCAGGCGAGCTCCTACAATGAGCAGTTCTTC
-	many	TRBV12-3/TRBV12-4	TRBJ2-7	CASSRARGRDSYEQYF	TGTGCCAGCAGTCGGGCTAGGGGCAGGGACTCCTACGAGCAGTACTTC
TRBD1	many	TRBV20-1	TRBJ2-7	CSAHDRQGAYEQYF	TGCAGTGCTCACGATAGACAGGGGGCCTACGAGCAGTACTTC
-	many	TRBV7-7	TRBJ2-5	CASSLEGGSQETQYF	TGTGCTAGCAGCTTAGAGGGTGGCAGCCAAGAGACCCAGTACTTC
TRBD1	-	TRBV19	TRBJ1-2	CASSFRPGDSSHGYTF	TGTGCCAGTAGTTTCAGGCCGGGGGACAGCTCTCATGGCTACACCTTC
TRBD1	-	TRBV29-1	TRBJ2-6	CSASSPGQGFPSGANVLTF	TGCAGCGCCAGCAGCCCGGGACAGGGCTTTCCCTCTGGGGCCAACGTCCTGACTTTC
TRBD1	few	TRBV14	TRBJ1-5	CASSPLTGTAQPQHF	TGTGCCAGCAGCCCCCTGACAGGGACTGCTCAGCCCCAGCATTTT
-	-	TRBV25-1	TRBJ2-5	CASSRRDHSRQETQYF	TGTGCCAGCAGCCGTCGGGACCATAGTCGGCAAGAGACCCAGTACTTC
TRBD1	many	TRBV20-1	TRBJ1-2	CSARPKWTGRFGYGYTF	TGCAGTGCTAGGCCGAAATGGACAGGGCGTTTTGGCTATGGCTACACCTTC
-	-	TRBV7-8	TRBJ2-1	CVSSSRLGNEQFF	TGTGTCAGCAGTTCAAGACTAGGCAATGAGCAGTTCTTC
TRBD2	many	TRBV10-1	TRBJ2-1	CASSEGAAGVVEQFF	TGCGCCAGCAGTGAAGGTGCAGCGGGAGTAGTGGAGCAGTTCTTC
TRBD1	once	TRBV25-1	TRBJ1-1	CASSVPGTGTNTEAFF	TGTGCCAGCAGCGTCCCCGGGACAGGGACCAACACTGAAGCTTTCTTT
-	-	TRBV11-1	TRBJ2-7	CASRTEEGGILSYEQYF	TGTGCCAGCAGAACCGAGGAGGGGGGGATTCTTTCCTACGAGCAGTACTTC
-	few	TRBV6-1	TRBJ1-6	CASSEAWGNSPLHF	TGTGCCAGCAGTGAAGCGTGGGGGAATTCACCCCTCCACTTT
-	-	TRBV6-1	TRBJ2-7	CASSEPGRAPYEQYF	TGTGCCAGCAGTGAACCGGGCCGAGCCCCCTACGAGCAGTACTTC
TRBD1	many	TRBV11-2	TRBJ1-5	CASSIRAGTGPNQPQHF	TGTGCCAGCAGCATCAGAGCCGGGACAGGGCCCAATCAGCCCCAGCATTTT
-	few	TRBV4-1	TRBJ1-3	CASSPDLPLGAGNTIYF	TGCGCCAGCAGCCCTGACCTCCCTCTGGGGGCCGGAAACACCATATATTTT
-	few	TRBV5-1	TRBJ1-6	CASSLEGGSYNSPLHF	TGCGCCAGCAGCTTGGAAGGGGGCTCCTATAATTCACCCCTCCACTTT
-	few	TRBV3-1	TRBJ2-5	CASSHATGVMGETQYF	TGTGCCAGCAGCCACGCGACCGGGGTCATGGGGGAGACCCAGTACTTC
TRBD2	-	TRBV7-9	TRBJ2-5	CASSPRLAGDQETQYF	TGTGCCAGCAGCCCAAGACTAGCGGGGGACCAAGAGACCCAGTACTTC
-	many	TRBV2	TRBJ2-7	CASKHRDGNSYEQYF	TGTGCCAGCAAACACAGGGATGGGAACTCCTACGAGCAGTACTTC